One and the same sample provided the 20 T cell receptor beta chains below, sequenced in a study of PD-1 blockade in classical Hodgkin lymphoma. Using immunoSEQ multiplex PCR, the repertoire was profiled, and TCRdb retains in-frame clones only, with some absent. The sample holds 55,000 to 60,000 clones; approximately 90% are singletons and the top ten take 10%. Brentuximab vedotin exposure varied among the patients, all of whom had relapsed after autologous stem cell transplantation. This specimen consisted of peripheral blood mononuclear cells (PBMCs), obtained before the second cycle of nivolumab. The receptors here all came from a human donor with classical Hodgkin lymphoma.

The chain couples TRBV2 to TRBJ2-1; D gene unclear. V was pared by 6 bases and J by 0 bases, with 3 bases between. The CDR3 covers 12 residues. Germline V gene sequence: CDR1 SNHLY, CDR2 FYNNEI. The CDR3: CASRSSYNEQFF. CDR3 nucleotides: TGTGCCAGCAGGAGCTCCTACAATGAGCAGTTCTTC. Full variable domain (missing parts from reference TRBV2 and TRBJ2-1): EPEVTQTPSHQVTQMGQEVILRCVPISNHLYFYWYRQILGQKVEFLVSFYNNEISEKSEIFDDQFSVERPDGSNFTLKIRSTKLEDSAMYFCASRSSYNEQFFGPGTRLTVL.

This clone was seen a handful of times. This specimen includes other DNA sequences encoding the same CDR3. The V call is TRBV7-2, the J call TRBJ2-3, with 7 bases matching TRBD1. Per germline, CDR1 SGHTA and CDR2 FQGNSA. This CDR3 comprises 15 residues. Trimming cost V 3 bases and J 2 bases; bases outside gene matches: 5. CDR3 DNA sequence: TGTGCCAGCAGCTTGAGACAGGGCTTCACAGATACGCAGTATTTT. This encodes CASSLRQGFTDTQYF. Variable domain in full (rest from reference TRBV7-2 and TRBJ2-3): GAGVSQSPSNKVTEKGKDVELRCDPISGHTALYWYRQSLGQGLEFLIYFQGNSAPDKSGLPSDRFSAERTGGSVSTLTIQRTQQEDSAVYLCASSLRQGFTDTQYFGPGTRLTVL.

The chain employs TRBV9 and TRBJ1-1; D unclear. Trimming left V 4 bases short and J 1 base short, with 14 bases between. The CDR3 consists of 15 residues. The germline gives CDR1 SGDLS, CDR2 YYNGEE. The CDR3 sequence is CASSPGLYPNTEAFF. The CDR3 region has the DNA TGTGCCAGCAGCCCCGGGCTGTACCCGAACACTGAAGCTTTCTTT.

As concerns this clone: A much larger clone sits a single nucleotide away, making a read error possible. The chain links TRBV5-1 to TRBJ2-7, with 11 bases identical to TRBD1. The CDR3 is 13 residues long. V dropped 7 bases and J dropped 7; count of bases not matched to a gene: 7. Germline CDR1 SGHRS, CDR2 YFSETQ. The CDR3 spells CASRDRGEWEQYF. For the CDR3, the DNA is TGCGCCAGCCGGGACAGGGGGGAATGGGAGCAGTACTTC.

The chain links TRBV10-3 to TRBJ2-3; 12 bases fit TRBD2. This CDR3 comprises 18 residues. Trimming cost V 4 bases and J 1 base; bases outside gene matches: 9. Per the germline V gene, CDR1 is ENHRY and CDR2 is SYGVKD. The CDR3 region has the DNA TGTGCCATCAGTGGTCCTAACCTAGCGGGGGGGCGCACAGATACGCAGTATTTT. Its protein product is CAISGPNLAGGRTDTQYF.

The chain employs TRBV6-1 and TRBJ2-7; the match to TRBD2 covers 14 bases. The CDR3 totals 18 residues. CDR1 and CDR2 from the germline V gene are MNHNS and SASEGT. V was pared by 3 bases and J by 0 bases, with 7 bases of the junction left unmatched. CDR3 DNA sequence: TGTGCCAGCAGTGAGGGGACTAGCGGGAGAGACCTCTCCTACGAGCAGTACTTC. Amino acid sequence: CASSEGTSGRDLSYEQYF.

This chain links TRBV11-3 with TRBJ2-7; possible D gene TRBD1, 5 bases. The germline CDR1 and CDR2 sequences are SGHNT and YENEEA. V lost 5 bases, J lost 0 bases, and 5 bases lay in between. This CDR3 is built from 12 residues. The CDR3 DNA reads TGTGCCAGCAGCGACAGCTCCTACGAGCAGTACTTC. Translated, it gives CASSDSSYEQYF.

The chain recombines TRBV2 with TRBJ2-1; 10 bases match TRBD1. Germline V gives CDR1 SNHLY, CDR2 FYNNEI. The CDR3 length is 15 residues. Trimming at V came to 7 bases and at J to 6 bases, leaving 9 bases not matched to a gene. Written as DNA, the CDR3 is TGTGCCAGCAAGCGTGGGACAGGGGCCTCCAATGAGCAGTTCTTC. Encoded protein: CASKRGTGASNEQFF.

This rearrangement joins TRBV25-1 to TRBJ1-3, with D possibly being TRBD1 (5 bases). With 3 bases removed from V and 0 bases from J, the gap between germline ends came to 9 bases. Germline V gene sequence: CDR1 MGHDK, CDR2 SYGVNS. The CDR3 runs to 15 residues. The CDR3 sequence is CASSDLQDSGNTIYF. As DNA, the CDR3 is TGTGCCAGCAGTGACCTACAGGACTCTGGAAACACCATATATTTT.

The chain has TRBV6-1 and TRBJ2-7; no clear D gene. The CDR3 is 10 amino acids. The germline CDR1 and CDR2 sequences are MNHNS and SASEGT. With 4 bases removed from V and 2 bases from J, the gap between germline ends came to 0 bases. The CDR3 is CASSAYEQYF. The CDR3 coding sequence is TGTGCCAGCAGTGCCTACGAGCAGTACTTC.

The rearrangement links TRBV10-3 to TRBJ1-6; 8 nucleotides match TRBD1. The CDR3 spans 13 residues. Germline V gene sequence: CDR1 ENHRY, CDR2 SYGVKD. V gave up 6 bases and J gave up 5 bases; unmatched junction bases: 0. The CDR3 DNA is TGTGCCATCAGGGACAGGGATAATTCACCCCTCCACTTT. It codes for CAIRDRDNSPLHF.

The genes are TRBV27 and TRBJ2-3; 13 bases agree with TRBD2. There are 19 residues in the CDR3. Unmatched junction bases numbered 18, after V lost 3 bases and J lost 9 bases. The germline gives CDR1 MNHEY, CDR2 SMNVEV (reference sequence). CDR3 in amino acids: CASSFLPLSTSGGPTTQYF. In nucleotides, the CDR3 is TGTGCCAGCAGTTTTCTACCTCTTTCGACTAGCGGGGGGCCCACCACGCAGTATTTT.

The chain employs TRBV15 and TRBJ2-7; no firm D call. Trimming removed 4 bases from V and 4 bases from J, with 8 bases in between. Germline CDR1 reads LNHNV; CDR2 reads YYDKDF (reference sequence). The CDR3 totals 12 residues. CDR3 sequence (DNA): TGTGCCACCAGCACAGTGGGGTACGAGCAGTACTTC. Residues: CATSTVGYEQYF. Filled out from reference TRBV15 and TRBJ2-7, the complete variable domain reads DAMVIQNPRYQVTQFGKPVTLSCSQTLNHNVMYWYQQKSSQAPKLLFHYYDKDFNNEADTPDNFQSRRPNTSFCFLDIRSPGLGDTAMYLCATSTVGYEQYFGPGTRLTVT.

This clone was seen just once. CDR3 residues: CRGRGGTEAFF. The CDR3 coding sequence is TGCCGAGGGAGGGGGGGCACTGAAGCTTTCTTT. This chain joins TRBV20-1 and TRBJ1-1; D perhaps matches TRBD1 (6 bases). CDR1 is DFQATT and CDR2 is SNEGSKA in the germline V gene (reference sequence). CDR3 length equals 11 residues.

This chain links TRBV6-5 with TRBJ1-5, with D possibly being TRBD1 (6 bases). Trimming took 0 bases from V and 7 from J, leaving 13 bases between them. The CDR3 length is 15 residues. The germline CDR1 and CDR2 sequences are MNHEY and SVGAGI. CDR3 sequence reads: CASSYSGGGGQPQHF. The CDR3 DNA reads TGTGCCAGCAGTTACTCGGGAGGGGGGGGACAGCCCCAGCATTTT.

Of note for this clone: Different DNA sequences within this sample yield the same CDR3. The CDR3 region is CASSLASFDEQYF. CDR3 nucleotides: TGTGCCAGCAGCTTAGCTAGCTTCGACGAGCAGTACTTC. The chain is built from TRBV5-4 and TRBJ2-7; a possible D gene is TRBD2 (5 bases). The germline V gene encodes CDR1 SGHNT and CDR2 YYREEE (reference sequence). This CDR3 region has 13 residues. V lost 2 bases, J lost 5 bases, and 11 bases lay in between.

The chain links TRBV29-1 to TRBJ1-1; no reliable D call. V was cut by 1 base and J by 5 bases, with 17 bases left in between. Germline CDR1 SQVTM, CDR2 ANQGSEA. The CDR3 runs 15 residues. The CDR3 is CSVEAVGPRETEAFF. CDR3 DNA: TGCAGCGTTGAAGCTGTTGGACCCCGAGAGACTGAAGCTTTCTTT.

The gene calls are TRBV5-1 and TRBJ2-1; 7 bases align to TRBD2. V shed 4 bases and J 5 bases; nucleotides not matched to a gene: 15. CDR3 size: 17 residues. The germline CDR1 and CDR2 sequences are SGHRS and YFSETQ. As DNA, the CDR3 is TGCGCCAGCAGCAATACTAGCGTGTACTTTTTCAACAATGAGCAGTTCTTC. Translation: CASSNTSVYFFNNEQFF. Combining the CDR3 with reference TRBV5-1 and TRBJ2-1 gives the whole variable domain KAGVTQTPRYLIKTRGQQVTLSCSPISGHRSVSWYQQTPGQGLQFLFEYFSETQRNKGNFPGRFSGRQFSNSRSEMNVSTLELGDSALYLCASSNTSVYFFNNEQFFGPGTRLTVL.

V and J are TRBV28 and TRBJ1-1, with 7 bases matching TRBD1. After removal of 4 bases from V and 1 base from J, the junction contained 3 bases not matched to a gene. CDR1 is MDHEN and CDR2 is SYDVKM in the germline V gene. The CDR3 has 14 amino acids. CDR3 amino acids: CASSSYRGNTEAFF. The CDR3 region has the DNA TGTGCCAGCAGTTCCTACAGGGGGAACACTGAAGCTTTCTTT.

The rearrangement uses TRBV9 and TRBJ2-5; the match to TRBD1 covers 8 bases. The end of the DNA aligns better with TRBJ2-7, so the J call may be wrong. The CDR3 extends over 14 amino acids. Germline values: CDR1 SGDLS, CDR2 YYNGEE. The DNA of the CDR3 is TGTGCCAGCAGCCATGGACAGGGTTCCTACGAGCAGTACTTC. Protein product: CASSHGQGSYEQYF.